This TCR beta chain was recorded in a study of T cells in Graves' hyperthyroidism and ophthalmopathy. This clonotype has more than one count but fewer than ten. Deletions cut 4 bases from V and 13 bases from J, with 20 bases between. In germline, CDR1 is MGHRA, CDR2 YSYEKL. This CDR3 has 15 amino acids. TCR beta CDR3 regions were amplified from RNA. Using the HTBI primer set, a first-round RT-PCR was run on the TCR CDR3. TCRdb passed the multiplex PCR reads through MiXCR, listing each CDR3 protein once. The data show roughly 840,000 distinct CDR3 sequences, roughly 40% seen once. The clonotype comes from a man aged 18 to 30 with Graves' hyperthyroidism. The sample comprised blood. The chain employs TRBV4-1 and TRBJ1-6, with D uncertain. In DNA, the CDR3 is TGCGCCAGCAGCCCCAGAGCCTTGGCCACACATCCCCTCCACTTT. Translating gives CASSPRALATHPLHF.